This section outlines one T cell receptor beta chain sequence together with its context. Antigen: not known. This record belongs to a study of Ad26.COV2.S vaccination and SARS-CoV-2 variants. General study findings and limits: TCR breadth and depth analyses may have underestimated total T cell responses.

Germline lookup yields CDR1 MDHEN and CDR2 SYDVKM. The germline V and J ends were trimmed by 2 bases and 2 bases, with 12 bases remaining between them. The CDR3 is made up of 15 amino acids. Treatment reported: about 20 received Ad26.COV2.S at low or high dose, single or two shots; about 5 received placebo; per-sample allocation not given. Sampling happened 63 days after the first vaccine or placebo injection. Profiling relied on immunoSEQ multiplex PCR, and the TCRdb table lists in-frame clones only, not all of them. Among roughly 500,000 clones listed, roughly nine tenths were seen once. This chain uses TRBV28 with TRBJ2-5, with D perhaps matching TRBD1 (6 bases). This specimen was peripheral blood, taken in a trial of Ad26.COV2.S vaccine versus placebo. The TCR was taken from a person aged 18-60 years who received the Ad26.COV2.S COVID-19 vaccine or a placebo. The DNA for the CDR3 is TGTGCCAGCAGTTTACCCCGGACAGTTCAAGAGACCCAGTACTTC. Residues: CASSLPRTVQETQYF.